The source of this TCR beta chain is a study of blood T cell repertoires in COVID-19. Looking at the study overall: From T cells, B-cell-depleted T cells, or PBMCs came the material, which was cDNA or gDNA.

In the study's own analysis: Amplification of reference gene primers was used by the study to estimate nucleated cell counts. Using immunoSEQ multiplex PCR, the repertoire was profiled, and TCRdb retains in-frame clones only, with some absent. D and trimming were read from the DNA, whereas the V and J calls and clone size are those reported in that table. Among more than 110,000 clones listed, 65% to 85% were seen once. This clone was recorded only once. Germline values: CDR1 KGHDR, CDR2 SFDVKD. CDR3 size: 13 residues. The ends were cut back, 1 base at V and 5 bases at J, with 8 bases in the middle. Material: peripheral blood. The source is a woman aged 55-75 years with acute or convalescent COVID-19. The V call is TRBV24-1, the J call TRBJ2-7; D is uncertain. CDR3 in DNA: TGTGCCACCAGTGATTTTTTAGTACACGAGCAGTACTTC. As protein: CATSDFLVHEQYF.